This TCR beta chain is from a study of blood T cell repertoires in COVID-19. Authors' data handling: Amplification from reference gene primers served as the basis for estimated nucleated cell counts. Only in-frame clones appear in the TCRdb table, and some are missing; sequencing was by immunoSEQ multiplex PCR. That table is the source of V, J and clone size, and D and trimming were worked out from the DNA. The table lists 360,000 or so clones, roughly 86% of them singletons, with 0.85% to 1.3% in the top ten. In germline, CDR1 is LNHNV, CDR2 YYDKDF (reference sequence). CDR3 length equals 15 residues. The ends were cut back, 1 base at V and 4 bases at J, with 10 bases in the middle. Participants came from about 23 US areas, aged about 18 to 89 years. Exposed participants came across a COVID-19 case within 2 weeks before study entry. This clone appeared a few times.

Sequenced: PBMCs or T cells enriched from blood (not recorded which). The chain couples TRBV15 to TRBJ2-2; D gene unclear. The TCR was taken from a woman between 25 and 40 years old who had been exposed to COVID-19. The CDR3 protein is CATSRGQEVTGELFF. DNA for the CDR3: TGTGCCACCAGCAGAGGGCAAGAAGTCACCGGGGAGCTGTTTTTT.